Shown below are 32 T cell receptor beta chains from a single sample sequenced in a study of PD-L1 blockade in urothelial cancer (dated by TCRdb to about 2017). What the time point label conveys for this sample: pretreatment peripheral blood. Library preparation was by the immunoSEQ multiplex PCR assay. Not all clones reach the TCRdb copy of this immuneACCESS table, which keeps in-frame sequences only. Checked studies attribute under half of the gap to unresolved V genes and leave the rest unexplained. A total of around 100,000 clones appear in this sample, 80% to 90% of them only once. The top ten clonotypes cover about 2% of the sample. Sequenced here: PBMCs, sampled around atezolizumab (anti-PD-L1) treatment. These TCRs come from a man aged 55 to 69 with urothelial cancer.

The CDR3 spells CSVDQGSNYGYTF. The CDR3, as DNA: TGCAGCGTTGACCAGGGGTCTAACTATGGCTACACCTTC. The chain combines TRBV29-1 with TRBJ1-2; a possible D gene is TRBD1 (6 bases). Trimming removed 3 bases from V and 0 bases from J, with 8 bases in between. Germline V lookup: CDR1 SQVTM, CDR2 ANQGSEA. The CDR3 loop spans 13 amino acids. Drawing the rest from reference TRBV29-1 and TRBJ1-2, the complete variable domain is SAVISQKPSRDICQRGTSLTIQCQVDSQVTMMFWYRQQPGQSLTLIATANQGSEATYESGFVIDKFPISRPNLTFSTLTVSNMSPEDSSIYLCSVDQGSNYGYTFGSGTRLTVV.

The genes are TRBV28 and TRBJ1-2, with D unclear. The CDR3 covers 14 residues. Per the germline V gene, CDR1 is MDHEN and CDR2 is SYDVKM. Trimming left V 6 bases short and J 5 bases short, with 16 bases between. CDR3 in DNA: TGTGCCAGCAGGGGCTCTCTCTTTAGTTATGGCTACACCTTC. The encoded protein is CASRGSLFSYGYTF.

The chain recombines TRBV2 with TRBJ2-1, with D perhaps TRBD1 (6 bases). The ends were cut back, 6 bases at V and 2 bases at J, with 11 bases in the middle. The CDR3 extends over 14 amino acids. From germline, CDR1 is SNHLY and CDR2 FYNNEI. As DNA, the CDR3 is TGTGCCAGCAGGATAACAGGGACCTACAATGAGCAGTTCTTC. It is translated as CASRITGTYNEQFF.

The V gene is TRBV2, the J gene TRBJ2-3, with 9 bases lining up with TRBD2. The CDR3 spans 15 residues. With 5 bases clipped from V and 2 bases from J, the junction kept 5 bases outside the gene matches. CDR1 SNHLY and CDR2 FYNNEI come from the germline V gene. The DNA of the CDR3 is TGTGCCAGCAGTCGACTAGCGGACTACACAGATACGCAGTATTTT. This translates into CASSRLADYTDTQYF. Complete variable domain (other parts from reference TRBV2 and TRBJ2-3): EPEVTQTPSHQVTQMGQEVILRCVPISNHLYFYWYRQILGQKVEFLVSFYNNEISEKSEIFDDQFSVERPDGSNFTLKIRSTKLEDSAMYFCASSRLADYTDTQYFGPGTRLTVL.

This chain links TRBV7-2 with TRBJ2-1, with 10 bases aligning to TRBD2. Germline loops: CDR1 SGHTA, CDR2 FQGNSA. The CDR3 totals 15 residues. V lost 7 bases to trimming and J lost 8 bases; unmatched junction nucleotides: 11. The CDR3 region has the DNA TGTGCCAGCACCATAGCAGCGGGAGGGGGCGATGAGCAGTTCTTC. It translates to CASTIAAGGGDEQFF.

This chain uses TRBV7-9 with TRBJ1-2, with TRBD1 as a possible D gene (5 bases). Germline loops: CDR1 SEHNR, CDR2 FQNEAQ (reference sequence). Trimming left V 1 base short and J 0 bases short, with 9 bases between. The CDR3 has 15 residues. This CDR3 is CASSLVDKPNYGYTF. CDR3 DNA sequence: TGTGCCAGCAGCTTAGTGGACAAGCCTAACTATGGCTACACCTTC.

This clone was detected only once. The rearrangement links TRBV4-2 to TRBJ1-5; D is possibly TRBD1 (6 bases). The V end lost 3 bases, the J end lost 3 bases, and 12 bases lay between the germline ends. Looked up from germline, CDR1 is LGHNA and CDR2 is YNFKEQ. The CDR3 totals 15 residues. The CDR3: CASSQDGQYNQPQHF. CDR3 DNA sequence: TGTGCCAGCAGCCAGGACGGACAGTACAATCAGCCCCAGCATTTT.

The rearrangement links TRBV5-4 to TRBJ1-2, with no clear D. Trimming removed 4 bases at V and 8 bases at J, with 30 bases between. The CDR3 length is 18 residues. The germline V gene has CDR1 SGHNT and CDR2 YYREEE (reference sequence). In nucleotides, the CDR3 is TGTGCCAGCAGCGGGAACCGTATACTTACTGAGGCGGGAGGCGGCTACACCTTC. It yields the protein CASSGNRILTEAGGGYTF. Filled out from reference TRBV5-4 and TRBJ1-2, the complete variable domain reads ETGVTQSPTHLIKTRGQQVTLRCSSQSGHNTVSWYQQALGQGPQFIFQYYREEENGRGNFPPRFSGLQFPNYSSELNVNALELDDSALYLCASSGNRILTEAGGGYTFGSGTRLTVV.

This rearrangement joins TRBV28 to TRBJ2-5; 11 positions match TRBD2. CDR3 length: 13 residues. V shed 11 bases, J shed 7 bases, and the junction held 9 bases outside the gene matches. The germline V gene has CDR1 MDHEN and CDR2 SYDVKM. The DNA for the CDR3 is TGTGCCTCCCGACTAGCGGGAAGATGGACCCAGTACTTC. Its translation is CASRLAGRWTQYF.

Points on this clone: This sample includes further DNA sequences coding for the same CDR3. The chain employs TRBV28 and TRBJ2-7; 10 bases are a match to TRBD1. CDR3 length equals 14 residues. Germline trimming cut 2 bases from V and 7 bases from J; bases unmatched to any gene: 5. Germline CDR1 is MDHEN and CDR2 is SYDVKM. CDR3 nucleotides: TGTGCCAGCAGTTTAGGGGACAGGGGTAGTGAGCAGTACTTC. Translated: CASSLGDRGSEQYF.

The chain couples TRBV28 to TRBJ2-7; possible D gene TRBD1, 6 bases. There are 12 residues in the CDR3. The V gene's germline CDR1 is MDHEN and CDR2 SYDVKM. V lost 10 bases and J lost 3, with 13 bases in between. The CDR3: CATRGGVYEQYF. The CDR3 DNA follows: TGTGCCACCCGAGGGGGAGTCTACGAGCAGTACTTC.

The rearrangement links TRBV28 to TRBJ1-3, with D possibly being TRBD1 (6 bases). The CDR3 contains 16 residues. V lost 3 bases and J lost 0, with 12 bases in between. Per germline, CDR1 MDHEN and CDR2 SYDVKM. DNA of the CDR3: TGTGCCAGCAGTTTGGGGGGGGCGAGCTCTGGAAACACCATATATTTT. Encoded protein: CASSLGGASSGNTIYF.

This sequence joins TRBV5-5 and TRBJ1-5; tentatively, D is TRBD1 (6 bases). V lost 4 bases and J 9 bases, leaving 14 bases between the germline ends. The CDR3 totals 13 residues. The V gene's germline CDR1 is SGHKS and CDR2 YYEKEE (reference sequence). Written as DNA, the CDR3 is TGTGCCAGCAGCGTAGGGGGTTACGGGCCCCAGCATTTT. Protein product: CASSVGGYGPQHF. Supplemented by reference TRBV5-5 and TRBJ1-5, the full variable domain reads DAGVTQSPTHLIKTRGQQVTLRCSPISGHKSVSWYQQVLGQGPQFIFQYYEKEERGRGNFPDRFSARQFPNYSSELNVNALLLGDSALYLCASSVGGYGPQHFGDGTRLSIL.

This chain uses TRBV4-1 with TRBJ2-7; 9 bases match TRBD1. With V trimmed by 0 bases and J by 3 bases, 3 bases remained unmatched. Germline V gene sequence: CDR1 MGHRA, CDR2 YSYEKL. The CDR3 sequence is 15 residues long. The CDR3 DNA is TGCGCCAGCAGCCAAGATTGGGACAGGGACTACGAGCAGTACTTC. It encodes CASSQDWDRDYEQYF.

The chain couples TRBV27 to TRBJ2-7; TRBD2 aligns across 10 bases. Trimming cost V 5 bases and J 7 bases; bases outside gene matches: 8. Germline CDR1 is MNHEY and CDR2 is SMNVEV (reference sequence). This CDR3 region has 14 residues. This CDR3 is CASSPRTSGGEQYF. The CDR3 coding sequence is TGTGCCAGCAGTCCAAGGACTAGCGGCGGGGAGCAGTACTTC.

This sequence joins TRBV5-1 and TRBJ2-5; 8 positions agree with TRBD1. Germline V lookup: CDR1 SGHRS, CDR2 YFSETQ. V was pared by 3 bases and J by 5 bases, with 12 bases of the junction left unmatched. The CDR3 runs to 16 residues. CDR3 sequence (DNA): TGCGCCAGCAGCTCGGACAGGGCCCTCGCGTGGGAGACCCAGTACTTC. This gives the protein CASSSDRALAWETQYF.

The chain has TRBV12-5 and TRBJ1-1, with a tentative D call TRBD1 (6 bases). Germline loops: CDR1 LGHNT, CDR2 FRNRAP. V dropped 6 bases and J dropped 2 bases, with 10 bases sitting between them. The CDR3 is 13 amino acids. In DNA, the CDR3 is TGTGCTAGTGGCAAGGACAGAAACACTGAAGCTTTCTTT. Translated: CASGKDRNTEAFF.

The rearrangement links TRBV28 to TRBJ2-2; D perhaps matches TRBD1 (6 bases). The CDR3 covers 13 residues. Trimming left V 7 bases short and J 5 bases short, with 11 bases between. The germline CDR1 and CDR2 sequences are MDHEN and SYDVKM. The CDR3 loop reads CASIAGVTGELFF. In DNA, the CDR3 is TGTGCCAGCATTGCAGGGGTTACCGGGGAGCTGTTTTTT. The full variable domain, rest sourced from reference TRBV28 and TRBJ2-2, is DVKVTQSSRYLVKRTGEKVFLECVQDMDHENMFWYRQDPGLGLRLIYFSYDVKMKEKGDIPEGYSVSREKKERFSLILESASTNQTSMYLCASIAGVTGELFFGEGSRLTVL.

In DNA, the CDR3 is TGTGCCAGCACCCCCACCGTCTTTTTTCGGGGGCGGGGGAACTCCTACGAGCAGTACTTC. It yields the protein CASTPTVFFRGRGNSYEQYF. The V and J genes are TRBV28 and TRBJ2-7; D perhaps matches TRBD2 (7 bases). V was cut by 7 bases and J by 0 bases, with 31 bases left in between. Germline values: CDR1 MDHEN, CDR2 SYDVKM. CDR3 length equals 20 residues.

CDR3 sequence: CASSVGLAARGTQYF. The CDR3 DNA sequence: TGTGCCAGCAGCGTAGGACTAGCGGCCCGGGGTACGCAGTATTTT. The chain couples TRBV9 to TRBJ2-3; 9 bases are shared with TRBD2. Germline CDR1 SGDLS, CDR2 YYNGEE. The CDR3 consists of 15 residues. After removal of 0 bases from V and 8 bases from J, the junction contained 7 bases not matched to a gene.

The chain is built from TRBV27 and TRBJ2-7; TRBD1 is a possible D gene (5 bases). Germline assignment: CDR1 MNHEY and CDR2 SMNVEV (reference sequence). This CDR3 has 19 amino acids. V lost 6 bases and J 3 bases, leaving 30 bases between the germline ends. For the CDR3, the DNA is TGTGCCAGCAGACAAAGGGCTGGACAAGCCACCCCTAGGGGCTACGAGCAGTACTTC. The encoded protein is CASRQRAGQATPRGYEQYF.

The CDR3 sequence: CASSEMGTGYGYTF. The CDR3 DNA is TGTGCCAGCAGTGAAATGGGGACAGGCTATGGCTACACCTTC. The V call is TRBV6-1, the J call TRBJ1-2, with 8 bases that match TRBD1. CDR1 is MNHNS, CDR2 SASEGT, per germline. The CDR3 spans 14 residues. With V trimmed by 2 bases and J by 4 bases, 3 bases remained unmatched.

The chain uses TRBV4-3 and TRBJ1-2; TRBD1 might be the D (6 bases). The V gene's germline CDR1 is LGHNA and CDR2 YSLEER. This CDR3 contains 15 residues. The germline V and J ends were trimmed by 0 bases and 8 bases, with 16 bases remaining between them. CDR3 in amino acids: CASSQDRGGLEGYTF. CDR3 DNA: TGCGCCAGCAGCCAAGACCGCGGGGGGCTGGAAGGCTACACCTTC.

This clone was detected once. The chain employs TRBV7-6 and TRBJ2-7; TRBD2 might be the D (6 bases). This CDR3 spans 14 amino acids. CDR1 SGHVS and CDR2 FNYEAQ come from the germline V gene. V was pared by 0 bases and J by 6 bases, with 12 bases between. The CDR3 DNA reads as TGTGCCAGCAGCTTAGCCGGGGGTGACCGCGAGCAGTACTTC. Translated: CASSLAGGDREQYF.

The rearrangement uses TRBV5-4 and TRBJ2-3; TRBD1 might be the D (5 bases). CDR1 SGHNT and CDR2 YYREEE come from the germline V gene (reference sequence). Trimming took off 1 base at V and 0 bases at J, with 12 bases between the two ends. CDR3 size: 16 residues. Written as DNA, the CDR3 is TGTGCCAGCAGCTTGCGTACAGGTTCTAGCACAGATACGCAGTATTTT. Residues: CASSLRTGSSTDTQYF.

A remark on this clone: Compared with germline, one end of the junction differs, possibly owing to a read error. The rearrangement joins TRBV2 to TRBJ2-7; the D gene is possibly TRBD1 (7 bases). This CDR3 has 15 residues. Germline V gives CDR1 SNHLY, CDR2 FYNNEI. As DNA, the CDR3 is TGTGCCAGCAGTGAATCTGGGCAGGGGGGTCCAGGGGCCCTCTTC. It translates to CASSESGQGGPGALF.

This clone has only one observation. The CDR3 sequence is CAISAVRGSSGNTIYF. Written as DNA, the CDR3 is TGTGCCATCAGTGCCGTTCGAGGCTCCTCTGGAAACACCATATATTTT. This chain links TRBV10-3 with TRBJ1-3; D unclear. Germline values: CDR1 ENHRY, CDR2 SYGVKD. The CDR3 contains 16 residues. The germline V and J ends were trimmed by 4 bases and 0 bases, with 13 bases remaining between them.

The V gene is TRBV19, the J gene TRBJ1-3, with D unclear. V was clipped by 3 bases and J by 0 bases, with 6 bases between them. This CDR3 spans 14 amino acids. Germline V CDR1 and CDR2: LNHDA, SQIVND (reference sequence). This chain's CDR3 is CASSIAASGNTIYF. In DNA form, the CDR3 reads TGTGCCAGTAGTATCGCGGCCTCTGGAAACACCATATATTTT.

The chain has TRBV25-1 and TRBJ2-3; 8 positions agree with TRBD2. The CDR3 is 13 amino acids. Trimming at V came to 8 bases and at J to 6 bases, leaving 7 bases not matched to a gene. Germline assignment: CDR1 MGHDK and CDR2 SYGVNS. The CDR3 coding sequence is TGTGCCAGCGAATCGGGAGGGGAGGATACGCAGTATTTT. It codes for CASESGGEDTQYF.

This clone showed up just once. One end of the junction does not line up with germline, which may come from a read error. V gene TRBV7-7 combines with J gene TRBJ2-5, with TRBD2 matching over 12 bases. CDR1 and CDR2 (germline): SSHAT, FNYEAQ (reference sequence). The CDR3 contains 15 residues. The DNA of the CDR3 is TGTGCTAGCAGTCCCGGGACTAGCGGGTCAGAGACCCAGTACTTC. Its protein product is CASSPGTSGSETQYF.

The chain uses TRBV7-2 and TRBJ2-5, with TRBD1 matching over 8 bases. The CDR3 spans 16 residues. Germline values: CDR1 SGHTA, CDR2 FQGNSA. The junction had 9 bases not matched to a gene; V was cut back by 6 bases and J by 0 bases. CDR3 residues: CASSLTGGGNQETQYF. The CDR3 region has the DNA TGTGCCAGCAGTTTAACAGGGGGAGGAAACCAAGAGACCCAGTACTTC.

The chain has TRBV2 and TRBJ2-7; 8 nucleotides agree with TRBD1. CDR3 length equals 14 residues. Germline CDR1 SNHLY, CDR2 FYNNEI. The V segment lost 4 bases and the J segment 3 bases; nucleotides outside the gene matches: 5. The CDR3 DNA reads TGTGCCAGCAGTGGGCGGACAGGGATCTACGAGCAGTACTTC. It translates to CASSGRTGIYEQYF.